This T cell receptor (beta chain) was recovered during a study of beta chain features in type 1 diabetes. Trimming cost V 4 bases and J 5 bases, with 9 bases left between them. CDR1 GTSNPN and CDR2 SVGIG come from the germline V gene (reference sequence). This CDR3 has 11 amino acids. Whole-study findings and limits: Type 1 diabetes patients had TCRB CDR3s that were shorter (moderately but significantly so) in all four CD4+ subsets. When VDJ junctions were examined, type 1 diabetes patients showed fewer insertions and more deletions.

Expressed TCRB transcripts got sequenced, as all isolated RNA was reverse transcribed. Sequencing used immunoSEQ multiplex PCR; TCRdb keeps in-frame clones, though not all of them. The table records 350,000 to 400,000 clones, approximately 15% of them present only once. This clone was counted a few times. Its antigen is unknown. Material for sequencing was naive CD4+ T cells from blood. The genes are TRBV30 and TRBJ2-7; D gene unclear. This clonotype originated in a woman younger than 30 in good health. CDR3 coding DNA: TGTGCCTGGAAGAAGAGTGACGAGCAGTACTTC. Encoded protein: CAWKKSDEQYF.